This is a list of T cell receptor beta chains from one sample in a study of cytotoxic CD8 clonotypes in ibrutinib-treated CLL. Repertoires were generated with immunoSEQ multiplex PCR, while TCRdb's copy carries only in-frame clones and drops some. The data show approximately 84,000 clones, roughly 77% seen once. The sample was PBMCs, taken after 12 months of ibrutinib treatment. The receptors shown here come from a human donor with chronic lymphocytic leukemia. CDR3s include the opening cysteine and the closing phenylalanine or tryptophan. The D gene is left open where the match is weak. Only part of the rows carry a size: once, few, many, or a class if the clone is expanded.

size	V	J	D	CDR3	DNA
NA	TRBV29-1	TRBJ1-1	TRBD1	CSIQGVLWTEAFF	TGCAGCATACAGGGGGTGTTGTGGACTGAAGCTTTCTTT
few	TRBV20-1	TRBJ2-5	NA	CSAAPRETQYF	TGCAGTGCTGCCCCGAGGGAGACCCAGTACTTC
NA	TRBV5-1	TRBJ2-1	NA	CASSWGDVGEQFF	TGCGCCAGCAGCTGGGGGGACGTAGGTGAGCAGTTCTTC
NA	TRBV19	TRBJ1-2	TRBD1	CATQAGQGAHGYTF	TGTGCCACTCAGGCGGGACAGGGGGCCCATGGCTACACCTTC
NA	TRBV7-2	TRBJ2-1	TRBD2	CASSLVGGNEQFF	TGTGCCAGCAGCTTAGTCGGGGGGAATGAGCAGTTCTTC
NA	TRBV5-1	TRBJ2-5	TRBD1	CASSSTGGPGTQYF	TGCGCCAGCAGCTCTACAGGGGGTCCAGGGACCCAGTACTTC
NA	TRBV27	TRBJ2-3	NA	CASSSGHTDTQYF	TGTGCCAGCAGTTCGGGGCACACAGATACGCAGTATTTT
NA	TRBV27	TRBJ2-7	NA	CASSFWSGGSYEQYF	TGTGCCAGCAGTTTTTGGTCAGGAGGATCCTACGAGCAGTACTTC
NA	TRBV18	TRBJ1-3	NA	CASSPGGPGNTIYF	TGTGCCAGCTCACCGGGGGGACCTGGAAACACCATATATTTT
NA	TRBV4-3	TRBJ2-5	NA	CASSQDGPAGQETQYF	TGCGCCAGCAGCCAAGATGGTCCGGCGGGCCAAGAGACCCAGTACTTC
NA	TRBV21-1	TRBJ2-5	NA	CASRMGGVRYF	TGTGCCAGCAGGATGGGGGGAGTTCGGTACTTC
NA	TRBV7-3	TRBJ2-6	NA	CASSQPSGANVLTF	TGTGCCAGCAGCCAACCCTCTGGGGCCAACGTCCTGACTTTC